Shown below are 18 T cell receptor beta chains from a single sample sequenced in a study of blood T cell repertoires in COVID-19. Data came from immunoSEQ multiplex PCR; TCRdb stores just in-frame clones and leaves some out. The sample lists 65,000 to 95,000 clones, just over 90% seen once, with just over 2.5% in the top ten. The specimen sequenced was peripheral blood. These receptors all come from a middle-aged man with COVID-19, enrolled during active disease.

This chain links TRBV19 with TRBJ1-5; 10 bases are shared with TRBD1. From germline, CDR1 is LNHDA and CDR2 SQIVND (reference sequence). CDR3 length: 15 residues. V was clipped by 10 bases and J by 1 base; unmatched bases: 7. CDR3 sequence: CATRDRGYSNQPQHF. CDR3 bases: TGTGCCACCCGGGACAGGGGTTACAGCAATCAGCCCCAGCATTTT.

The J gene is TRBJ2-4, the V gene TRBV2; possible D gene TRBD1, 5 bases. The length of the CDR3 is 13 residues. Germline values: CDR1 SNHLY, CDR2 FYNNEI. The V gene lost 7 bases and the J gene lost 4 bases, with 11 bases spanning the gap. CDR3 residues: CASNQAGKNIQYF. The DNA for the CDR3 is TGTGCCAGCAATCAGGCAGGGAAAAACATTCAGTACTTC.

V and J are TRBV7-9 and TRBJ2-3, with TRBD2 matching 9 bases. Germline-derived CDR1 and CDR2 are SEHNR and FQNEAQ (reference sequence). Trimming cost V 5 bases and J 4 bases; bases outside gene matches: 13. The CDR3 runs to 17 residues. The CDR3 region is CASSLGGGLALSDTQYF. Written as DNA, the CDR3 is TGTGCCAGCAGCCTAGGTGGGGGACTAGCCCTTTCAGATACGCAGTATTTT.

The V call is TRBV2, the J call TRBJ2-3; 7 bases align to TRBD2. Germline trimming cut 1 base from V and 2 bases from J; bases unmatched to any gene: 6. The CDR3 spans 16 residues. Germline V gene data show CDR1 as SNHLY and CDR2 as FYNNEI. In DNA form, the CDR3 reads TGTGCCAGCAGTGAAGATGCGGGAGCCCTCACAGATACGCAGTATTTT. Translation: CASSEDAGALTDTQYF.

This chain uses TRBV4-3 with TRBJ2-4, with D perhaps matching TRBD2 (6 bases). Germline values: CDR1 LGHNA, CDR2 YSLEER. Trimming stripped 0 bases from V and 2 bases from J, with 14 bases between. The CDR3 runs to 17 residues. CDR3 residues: CASSQEGGAGTKNIQYF. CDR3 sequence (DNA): TGCGCCAGCAGCCAAGAAGGAGGGGCTGGGACCAAAAACATTCAGTACTTC.

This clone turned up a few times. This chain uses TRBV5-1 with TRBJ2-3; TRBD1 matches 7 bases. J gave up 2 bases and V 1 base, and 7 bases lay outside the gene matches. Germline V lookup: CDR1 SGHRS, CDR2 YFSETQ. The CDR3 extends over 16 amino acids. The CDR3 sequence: CASSLSGTVDTDTQYF. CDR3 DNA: TGCGCCAGCAGCTTGTCCGGGACAGTTGACACAGATACGCAGTATTTT.

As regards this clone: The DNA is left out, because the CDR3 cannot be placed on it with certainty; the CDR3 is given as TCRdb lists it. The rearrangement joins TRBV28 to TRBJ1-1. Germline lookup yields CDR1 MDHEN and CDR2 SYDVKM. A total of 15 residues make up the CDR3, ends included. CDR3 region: CASSTSGGGNTEAFF.

CDR3 residues: CASSHPQKNTEAFF. The CDR3 region has the DNA TGCGCCAGCAGCCATCCACAGAAAAACACTGAAGCTTTCTTT. This rearrangement joins TRBV4-1 to TRBJ1-1; no clear D. Germline values: CDR1 MGHRA, CDR2 YSYEKL. This CDR3 contains 14 residues. Trimming shortened V by 3 bases and J by 2 bases, and 10 bases separated the two germline ends.

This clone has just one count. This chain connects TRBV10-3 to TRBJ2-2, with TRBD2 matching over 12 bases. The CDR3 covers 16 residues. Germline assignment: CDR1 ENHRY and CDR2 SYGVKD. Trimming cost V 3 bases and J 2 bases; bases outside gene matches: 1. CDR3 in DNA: TGTGCCATCAGTGACGGACTAGCGGGAAACACCGGGGAGCTGTTTTTT. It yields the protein CAISDGLAGNTGELFF.

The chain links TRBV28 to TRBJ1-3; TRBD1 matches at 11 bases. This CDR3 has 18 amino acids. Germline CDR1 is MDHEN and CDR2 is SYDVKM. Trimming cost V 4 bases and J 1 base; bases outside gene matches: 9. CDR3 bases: TGTGCCAGCAGTTCGCCCGGGACAGGGGGATTTTCTGGAAACACCATATATTTT. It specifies CASSSPGTGGFSGNTIYF.

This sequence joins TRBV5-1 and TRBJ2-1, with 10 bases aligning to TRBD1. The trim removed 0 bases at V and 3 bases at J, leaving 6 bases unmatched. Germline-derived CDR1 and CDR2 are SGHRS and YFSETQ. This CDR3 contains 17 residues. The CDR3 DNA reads TGCGCCAGCAGCTTGGGCCTGACAGGGGGCAACTACAATGAGCAGTTCTTC. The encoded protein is CASSLGLTGGNYNEQFF.

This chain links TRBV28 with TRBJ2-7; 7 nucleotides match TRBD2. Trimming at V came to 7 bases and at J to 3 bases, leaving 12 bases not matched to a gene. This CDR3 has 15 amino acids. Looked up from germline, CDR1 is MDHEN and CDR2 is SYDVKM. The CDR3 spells CASTLQSGDFYEQYF. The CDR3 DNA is TGTGCCAGCACTCTCCAGAGCGGGGATTTCTACGAGCAGTACTTC.

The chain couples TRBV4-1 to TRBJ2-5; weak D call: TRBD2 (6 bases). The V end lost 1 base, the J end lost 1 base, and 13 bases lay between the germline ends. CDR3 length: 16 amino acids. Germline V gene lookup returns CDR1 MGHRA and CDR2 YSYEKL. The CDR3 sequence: CASSQGRAGAQETQYF. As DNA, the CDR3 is TGCGCCAGCAGCCAAGGACGAGCGGGCGCCCAAGAGACCCAGTACTTC.

CDR3 nucleotide sequence: TGTGCCAGCAGCTTGGGCCTCCAAGAGACCCAGTACTTC. Translation gives CASSLGLQETQYF. The V and J genes are TRBV11-2 and TRBJ2-5; unclear D gene. Germline loops: CDR1 SGHAT, CDR2 FQNNGV. V was cut by 3 bases and J by 1 base, with 6 bases left in between. The CDR3 contains 13 residues.

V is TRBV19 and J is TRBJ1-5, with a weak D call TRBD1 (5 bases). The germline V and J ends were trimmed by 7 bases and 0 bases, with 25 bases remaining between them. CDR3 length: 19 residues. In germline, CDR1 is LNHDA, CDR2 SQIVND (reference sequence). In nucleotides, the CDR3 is TGTGCCAGTACCCCGGTGGAAAGGGGATCGATCGATAGCAATCAGCCCCAGCATTTT. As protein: CASTPVERGSIDSNQPQHF.

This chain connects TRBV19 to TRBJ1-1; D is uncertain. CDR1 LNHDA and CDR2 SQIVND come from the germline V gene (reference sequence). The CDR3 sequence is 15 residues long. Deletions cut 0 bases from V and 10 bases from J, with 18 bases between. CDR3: CASSIDPTPSFGAFF. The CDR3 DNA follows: TGTGCCAGTAGTATAGATCCGACACCCAGTTTTGGAGCTTTCTTT.

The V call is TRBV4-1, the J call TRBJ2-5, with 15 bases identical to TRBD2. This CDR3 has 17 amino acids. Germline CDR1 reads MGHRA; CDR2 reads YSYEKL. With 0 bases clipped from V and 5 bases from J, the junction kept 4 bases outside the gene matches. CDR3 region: CASSQDKGTSGRETQYF. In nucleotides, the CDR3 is TGCGCCAGCAGCCAAGACAAAGGGACTAGCGGGAGGGAGACCCAGTACTTC.

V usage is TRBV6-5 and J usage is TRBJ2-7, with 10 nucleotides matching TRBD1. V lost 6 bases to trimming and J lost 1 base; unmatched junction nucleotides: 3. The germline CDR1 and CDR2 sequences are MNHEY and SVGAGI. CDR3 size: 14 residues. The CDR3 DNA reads TGTGCCAGCAGCGGGGACAGGGGTTCCTACGAGCAGTACTTC. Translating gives CASSGDRGSYEQYF.